Below are 21 T cell receptor beta chains sequenced from a single sample in a study of T-cell reconstitution after alpha-beta-depleted transplantation in children (dated by TCRdb to about 2016). Explained via the paper, the treatment or condition label denotes: allogeneic hematopoietic cell transplantation with graft depleted of TCRalphabeta T cells and CD19 B cells. The method behind the library was PCR. The sequencing machine was an Illumina HiSeq 2500. To normalize quantification of the TCRbeta repertoire, the TCR libraries were built with molecular barcoding that relied on unique molecular identifiers. The raw public reads went through TCRdb reprocessing: fastp at Q25, MiXCR clone calling, in-frame beta chains kept. Rows are unified per CDR3 protein, each entry keeping the most common DNA and genes. In this sample the table shows hundreds of thousands of distinct CDR3 sequences, around 12% of which occur a single time. The leading ten clones occupy 0.79% of the sample.

The material was PBMCs, obtained before TCRalphabeta/CD19-depleted stem cell transplant. These TCRs come from a girl aged 2-10 years with congenital amegakaryocytic thrombocytopenia, due to receive a stem cell transplant.

J is TRBJ2-7 and V is TRBV30; D is ambiguous. This CDR3 spans 11 amino acids. In germline, CDR1 is GTSNPN, CDR2 SVGIG (reference sequence). V was trimmed by 1 base and J by 3 bases, leaving 4 bases between them. The CDR3 is CAWSAGYEQYF. CDR3 nucleotide sequence: TGTGCCTGGAGTGCGGGCTACGAGCAGTACTTC. Drawing the rest from reference TRBV30 and TRBJ2-7, the complete variable domain is SQTIHQWPATLVQPVGSPLSLECTVEGTSNPNLYWYRQAAGRGLQLLFYSVGIGQISSEVPQNLSASRPQDRQFILSSKKLLLSDSGFYLCAWSAGYEQYFGPGTRLTVT.

The table lists this clonotype with a few counts. The chain uses TRBV7-9 and TRBJ2-2, with D perhaps TRBD2 (6 bases). Germline CDR1 SEHNR, CDR2 FQNEAQ (reference sequence). The CDR3 has 13 residues. Trimming shortened V by 5 bases and J by 7 bases, and 11 bases separated the two germline ends. The DNA of the CDR3 is TGTGCCAGCAGCGGAGCTAGCGACGGGGAGCTGTTTTTT. Residues: CASSGASDGELFF.

This clonotype was observed a few times. The chain employs TRBV7-8 and TRBJ2-1; 12 bases line up with TRBD2. V gave up 5 bases and J gave up 6 bases; unmatched junction bases: 5. There are 15 residues in the CDR3. Germline V gene data show CDR1 as SGHVS and CDR2 as FQNEAQ. The CDR3 loop is CASSLTSGGSNEQFF. In DNA, the CDR3 is TGTGCCAGCAGCCTGACTAGCGGGGGAAGCAATGAGCAGTTCTTC.

The chain has TRBV20-1 and TRBJ2-5; 10 bases are a match to TRBD2. The junction had 14 bases not matched to a gene; V was cut back by 5 bases and J by 2 bases. In germline, CDR1 is DFQATT, CDR2 SNEGSKA (reference sequence). This CDR3 has 17 residues. CDR3 sequence: CSAHNVAGGGNQETQYF. In DNA, the CDR3 is TGCAGTGCTCACAATGTAGCGGGAGGCGGGAATCAAGAGACCCAGTACTTC.

V gene TRBV5-1 combines with J gene TRBJ2-1, with 7 nucleotides matching TRBD2. Trimming at V came to 3 bases and at J to 8 bases, leaving 8 bases not matched to a gene. The CDR3 loop spans 14 amino acids. Germline CDR1 SGHRS, CDR2 YFSETQ. The CDR3 nucleotides are TGCGCCAGCAGCTCCCGAGCGGGAAGCGATGAGCAGTTCTTC. It yields the protein CASSSRAGSDEQFF.

This clonotype was detected only a few times. The rearrangement links TRBV20-1 to TRBJ2-7, with D perhaps matching TRBD1 (6 bases). The ends were cut back, 3 bases at V and 6 bases at J, with 12 bases in the middle. Germline lookup yields CDR1 DFQATT and CDR2 SNEGSKA (reference sequence). This CDR3 is built from 12 residues. In DNA, the CDR3 is TGCAGTGCTAGCTGGGGGCCTGGCGAGCAGTACTTC. Protein sequence: CSASWGPGEQYF.

In regard to this clonotype: With a much larger clone just one base away, this may be a read error. The rearrangement links TRBV20-1 to TRBJ2-1; D is uncertain. Trimming took off 5 bases at V and 2 bases at J, with 7 bases between the two ends. Germline V lookup: CDR1 DFQATT, CDR2 SNEGSKA (reference sequence). CDR3 size: 12 residues. In DNA, the CDR3 is TGCAGTGCTGGGCCCACCTACAATGAGCAGTTCTTC. Protein: CSAGPTYNEQFF.

The chain is built from TRBV19 and TRBJ2-2; either TRBD1 or TRBD2 may supply D (6 bases each). This CDR3 region has 14 residues. The ends were cut back, 11 bases at V and 5 bases at J, with 18 bases in the middle. In germline, CDR1 is LNHDA, CDR2 SQIVND (reference sequence). In nucleotides, the CDR3 is TGTGCCTCAAAGGGGGAGGCAGCTACCGGGGAGCTGTTTTTT. As protein: CASKGEAATGELFF.

This clonotype was seen at least ten times. The chain recombines TRBV12-3 or TRBV12-4 with TRBJ1-3; the D is unclear. The CDR3 is made up of 14 amino acids. Between the trimmed V and J ends, which lost 3 bases and 0 bases, there was a span of 6 bases. As DNA, the CDR3 is TGTGCCAGCAGTTTTTCAACCTCTGGAAACACCATATATTTT. Protein: CASSFSTSGNTIYF.

The chain joins TRBV12-5 to TRBJ1-1; TRBD1 agrees at 9 bases. V lost 3 bases, J lost 2 bases, and 7 bases stayed unmatched. The V gene's germline CDR1 is LGHNT and CDR2 FRNRAP. The CDR3 length is 16 residues. This CDR3 reads CASGLFRDRDNTEAFF. The CDR3 nucleotides are TGTGCTAGTGGTTTATTCCGGGACAGGGACAACACTGAAGCTTTCTTT.

In this sample, this clonotype turned up many times. J is TRBJ2-3 and V is TRBV20-1, with D possibly being TRBD1 (5 bases). Trimming took off 6 bases at V and 1 base at J, with 17 bases between the two ends. Germline-derived CDR1 and CDR2 are DFQATT and SNEGSKA (reference sequence). CDR3 size: 15 residues. The CDR3 DNA follows: TGCAGTGCCGAGAATCCCGAAGGGGGCACAGATACGCAGTATTTT. Translating it yields CSAENPEGGTDTQYF.

Ten or more counts support this clonotype. The J gene is TRBJ2-2, the V gene TRBV12-3 or TRBV12-4; TRBD1 is a possible D gene (6 bases). CDR3 length: 14 residues. V shed 4 bases and J shed 6 bases, with 12 bases lying between them. CDR3 sequence: CASSSTGRAGELFF. The CDR3 DNA reads as TGTGCCAGCAGTTCGACAGGTCGGGCCGGGGAGCTGTTTTTT.

This clonotype came up many times. V and J are TRBV20-1 and TRBJ2-5; TRBD2 might be the D (6 bases). V was clipped by 3 bases and J by 5 bases, with 10 bases between them. The CDR3 consists of 12 residues. Germline loops: CDR1 DFQATT, CDR2 SNEGSKA (reference sequence). In DNA form, the CDR3 reads TGCAGTGCTAGGGCGGGACTCGAGACCCAGTACTTC. Residues: CSARAGLETQYF.

This clonotype was seen only a few times. V usage is TRBV6-2 or TRBV6-3 and J usage is TRBJ2-1; TRBD2 matches 7 bases. CDR1 is MNHEY, CDR2 SVGEGT, per germline. The V and J ends lost 2 bases and 2 bases, in that order; junction bases with no gene match: 6. The CDR3 contains 16 residues. For the CDR3, the DNA is TGTGCCAGCAGTTACGCTTCTAGCGGAACCTACAATGAGCAGTTCTTC. This sequence encodes CASSYASSGTYNEQFF.

This clonotype occurred a few times. V usage is TRBV28 and J usage is TRBJ2-7; D perhaps matches TRBD2 (6 bases). Trimming shortened V by 3 bases and J by 4 bases, and 19 bases separated the two germline ends. In germline, CDR1 is MDHEN, CDR2 SYDVKM. The CDR3 sequence is 16 residues long. CDR3 in amino acids: CASSFPSSSGGYEQYF. The CDR3 DNA sequence: TGTGCCAGCAGTTTCCCCTCGAGTAGCGGAGGTTACGAGCAGTACTTC.

As for this clonotype: This may be a read error, as it is one base from a much larger clone. The chain is built from TRBV4-1 and TRBJ2-7, with D possibly matching TRBD1 (5 bases). Trimming removed 4 bases at V and 8 bases at J, with 21 bases between. This CDR3 region has 15 residues. Germline V gene lookup returns CDR1 MGHRA and CDR2 YSYEKL. The CDR3: CASSPHVTRAYQQYF. The DNA for the CDR3 is TGCGCCAGCAGCCCGCATGTGACCAGGGCTTACCAGCAGTACTTC.

This clonotype was detected only a few times. The gene calls are TRBV4-2 and TRBJ2-7, with no clear D. Germline values: CDR1 LGHNA, CDR2 YNFKEQ. This CDR3 is built from 15 residues. The V end lost 0 bases, the J end lost 6 bases, and 15 bases lay between the germline ends. The CDR3 bases are TGTGCCAGCAGCCAAGAAGGTGGAACCCCTCTCGAGCAGTACTTC. It yields the protein CASSQEGGTPLEQYF.

As for this clonotype: A much larger clone sits a single nucleotide away, making a read error possible. The V gene is TRBV7-6, the J gene TRBJ2-5; the D is unclear. Germline V lookup: CDR1 SGHVS, CDR2 FNYEAQ. The CDR3 sequence is 15 residues long. CDR3 bases: TGTGCCAGCGGCTTAGATGGCAGAATGGGTGAGACCCAGTACTTC. Translating it yields CASGLDGRMGETQYF. Full variable domain (rest looked up from reference TRBV7-6 and TRBJ2-5): GAGVSQSPRYKVTKRGQDVALRCDPISGHVSLYWYRQALGQGPEFLTYFNYEAQQDKSGLPNDRFSAERPEGSISTLTIQRTEQRDSAMYRCASGLDGRMGETQYFGPGTRLLVL.

Ten or more counts support this clonotype. The genes are TRBV20-1 and TRBJ2-3, with no clear D. The CDR3 is made up of 16 amino acids. Germline loops: CDR1 DFQATT, CDR2 SNEGSKA (reference sequence). The V gene lost 3 bases and the J gene lost 0 bases, with 16 bases spanning the gap. In DNA form, the CDR3 reads TGCAGTGCTAGTCCTGGGGTTGATACTAGCACAGATACGCAGTATTTT. Its protein is CSASPGVDTSTDTQYF.

The chain combines TRBV20-1 with TRBJ2-1; 8 bases line up with TRBD2. The germline CDR1 and CDR2 sequences are DFQATT and SNEGSKA (reference sequence). V trimming: 5 bases; J trimming: 8 bases; junction bases outside the gene matches: 5. The CDR3 sequence is 12 residues long. Here the CDR3 reads CSALTSVDEQFF. Written as DNA, the CDR3 is TGCAGTGCTCTGACTAGCGTCGATGAGCAGTTCTTC.

Concerning this clonotype itself: The junction and the germline gene differ at one end; a read error may be behind it. This rearrangement joins TRBV19 to TRBJ1-2; no reliable D call. From germline, CDR1 is LNHDA and CDR2 SQIVND (reference sequence). CDR3 size: 13 residues. DNA for the CDR3: TGTGCCAGTAGTGTGGACGGACCCTATGGCGACACCTTC. It is translated as CASSVDGPYGDTF.